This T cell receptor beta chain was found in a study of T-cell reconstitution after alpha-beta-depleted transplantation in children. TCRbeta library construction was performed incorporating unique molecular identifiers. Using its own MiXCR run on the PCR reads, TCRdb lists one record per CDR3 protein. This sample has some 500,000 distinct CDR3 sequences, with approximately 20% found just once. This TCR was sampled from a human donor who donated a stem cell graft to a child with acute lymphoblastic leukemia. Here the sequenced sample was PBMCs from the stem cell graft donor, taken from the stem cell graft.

CDR3 sequence: CSALGGRGYYEQYF. CDR3 DNA sequence: TGCAGTGCCCTCGGAGGCAGGGGATATTACGAGCAGTACTTC. V and J are TRBV20-1 and TRBJ2-7, with D tentatively TRBD1 (6 bases). The length of the CDR3 is 14 residues. Germline V gives CDR1 DFQATT, CDR2 SNEGSKA (reference sequence). Trimming removed 6 bases from V and 4 bases from J, with 19 bases in between.